This TCR beta chain was recovered during a study of CD8+CD57+ T cells in acquired aplastic anemia. Across the whole study: Sorted CD4+ and CD8+ cells gave a mean 3.2 ug DNA, range about 0.19 to 27.4 ug.

About this clonotype itself: Its antigen is as yet unknown.

V lost 4 bases to trimming and J lost 6 bases, with 11 bases between them. Germline lookup yields CDR1 SGHRS and CDR2 YFSETQ. This CDR3 region has 14 residues. Overall study findings and caveats: Almost 30 sequences, all CD8+ CDR3, were shared between patients and controls.

The template used for profiling TCR beta VDJ and CDR3 was genomic DNA. A single record per CDR3 protein comes from TCRdb applying MiXCR to the reads. The sample has some 290,000 distinct CDR3 sequences, approximately 56% seen once. The TCR sequence derives from a human donor with severe aplastic anemia or a healthy control (not recorded which). The material sequenced was sorted CD4+, CD8+, or CD8+CD57+ T cells (not recorded which) from PBMCs. This chain uses TRBV5-1 with TRBJ1-6; the D is unclear. As DNA, the CDR3 is TGCGCCAGCAGCACTATGGTCCCTAATTCACCCCTCCACTTT. Its protein product is CASSTMVPNSPLHF.